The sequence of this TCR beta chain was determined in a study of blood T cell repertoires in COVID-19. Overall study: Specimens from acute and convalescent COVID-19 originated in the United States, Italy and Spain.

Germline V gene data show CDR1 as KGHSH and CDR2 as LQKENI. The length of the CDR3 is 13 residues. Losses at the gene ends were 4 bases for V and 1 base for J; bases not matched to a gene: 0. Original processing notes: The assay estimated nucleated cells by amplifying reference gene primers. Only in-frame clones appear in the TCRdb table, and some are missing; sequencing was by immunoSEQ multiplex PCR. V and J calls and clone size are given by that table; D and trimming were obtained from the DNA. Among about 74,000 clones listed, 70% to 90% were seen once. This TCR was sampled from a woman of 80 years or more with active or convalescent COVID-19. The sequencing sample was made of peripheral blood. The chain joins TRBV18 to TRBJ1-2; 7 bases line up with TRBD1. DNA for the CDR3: TGTGCCAGCTCACGGGACAGTAACTATGGCTACACCTTC. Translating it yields CASSRDSNYGYTF.